One sample yielded the 20 T cell receptor beta chains listed below, sequenced in a study of T-cell memory formation after mild COVID-19. TCRdb processed the 5' RACE reads anew with MiXCR; each CDR3 protein has one entry. The data hold 170,000 or so distinct CDR3 sequences, with roughly a fifth observed a single time. Input material: PBMCs or a T cell subset sorted from them (not recorded which). The receptors shown here come from an adult woman who had mild COVID-19 (a few samples of this study predate the infection). Cell type and time point are not known.

CDR3 sequence reads: CASSEWQGRFDTEAFF. The DNA for the CDR3 is TGTGCCAGCAGTGAATGGCAGGGGAGATTCGACACTGAAGCTTTCTTT. This chain connects TRBV2 to TRBJ1-1; a possible D gene is TRBD1 (6 bases). The CDR3 is 16 amino acids. V gave up 2 bases and J gave up 3 bases, with 16 bases separating them. Germline V CDR1 and CDR2: SNHLY, FYNNEI.

The chain has TRBV7-6 and TRBJ2-7; tentatively, D is TRBD2 (6 bases). Germline CDR1 reads SGHVS; CDR2 reads FNYEAQ. CDR3 length: 16 amino acids. V was pared by 1 base and J by 0 bases, with 13 bases between. The CDR3 here is CASSLEGGPSSYEQYF. CDR3 sequence (DNA): TGTGCCAGCAGCTTAGAGGGAGGCCCTAGCTCCTACGAGCAGTACTTC.

This clonotype was picked up a small number of times. The chain joins TRBV4-3 to TRBJ2-7; 10 positions match TRBD2. The CDR3 has 16 amino acids. V was clipped by 0 bases and J by 0 bases; unmatched bases: 2. Germline CDR1 reads LGHNA; CDR2 reads YSLEER. CDR3 residues: CASSQDLAGASYEQYF. DNA of the CDR3: TGCGCCAGCAGCCAAGATCTAGCGGGAGCCTCCTACGAGCAGTACTTC.

This clonotype was seen a few times. One junction end disagrees with the germline gene, perhaps due to a read error. The chain joins TRBV27 to TRBJ2-7; D may be TRBD2 (7 bases). The CDR3 contains 14 residues. In germline, CDR1 is MNHEY, CDR2 SMNVEV (reference sequence). In DNA, the CDR3 is TGTGCCAGCAGTTTATTAGGGGGGGCCTACGAGAAGTACTTC. Translating it yields CASSLLGGAYEKYF.

This clonotype occurred a few times. For the CDR3, the DNA is TGTGCCAGCAGCTTAAATAGCGCCTACGAGCAGTACTTC. This gives the protein CASSLNSAYEQYF. The rearrangement links TRBV7-9 to TRBJ2-7; possibly TRBD2 for D (5 bases). The germline V gene encodes CDR1 SEHNR and CDR2 FQNEAQ (reference sequence). With 2 bases removed from V and 2 bases from J, the gap between germline ends came to 7 bases. The CDR3 is made up of 13 amino acids.

Of note for this clonotype: A read error may produce the germline difference seen at one junction end. The chain recombines TRBV7-9 with TRBJ2-5; either TRBD1 or TRBD2 may supply D (5 bases each). This CDR3 is built from 11 residues. Germline V lookup: CDR1 SEHNR, CDR2 FQNEAQ (reference sequence). CDR3 in DNA: TGTGCCAGCAGCTCCCCGGACCAGGGAGTCTTC. Amino acid sequence: CASSSPDQGVF.

In its sample, this clonotype was seen a few times. The chain recombines TRBV27 with TRBJ1-5; weak D call: TRBD1 (6 bases). Germline V gene sequence: CDR1 MNHEY, CDR2 SMNVEV (reference sequence). This CDR3 spans 14 amino acids. V lost 2 bases to trimming and J lost 6 bases, with 11 bases between them. CDR3 residues: CASSLGGGSQPQHF. Written as DNA, the CDR3 is TGTGCCAGCAGTTTAGGAGGGGGAAGTCAGCCCCAGCATTTT.

The V gene is TRBV9, the J gene TRBJ1-1, with 8 bases lining up with TRBD1. The junction had 5 bases not matched to a gene; V was cut back by 4 bases and J by 0 bases. Germline V gene lookup returns CDR1 SGDLS and CDR2 YYNGEE. CDR3 length equals 15 residues. For the CDR3, the DNA is TGTGCCAGCAGCTCCGGGACAGGCTTGAACACTGAAGCTTTCTTT. Translated, it gives CASSSGTGLNTEAFF. The complete variable domain, with remaining parts taken from reference TRBV9 and TRBJ1-1, reads DSGVTQTPKHLITATGQRVTLRCSPRSGDLSVYWYQQSLDQGLQFLIQYYNGEERAKGNILERFSAQQFPDLHSELNLSSLELGDSALYFCASSSGTGLNTEAFFGQGTRLTVV.

This clonotype was counted a few times. V is TRBV13 and J is TRBJ2-3, with 10 nucleotides matching TRBD2. This CDR3 region has 14 residues. The germline V gene encodes CDR1 PRHDT and CDR2 FYEKMQ (reference sequence). Germline trimming cut 6 bases from V and 4 bases from J; bases unmatched to any gene: 4. CDR3 coding DNA: TGTGCCAGCAGGGGGGGACTAGCGCCAGATACGCAGTATTTT. Translation: CASRGGLAPDTQYF.

This clonotype was seen a handful of times. This chain links TRBV20-1 with TRBJ1-2, with unresolved D. The germline gives CDR1 DFQATT, CDR2 SNEGSKA (reference sequence). The CDR3 runs to 11 residues. Deletions cut 3 bases from V and 8 bases from J, with 10 bases between. CDR3 region: CSARGPSGYTF. The DNA for the CDR3 is TGCAGTGCTAGGGGCCCCAGCGGCTACACCTTC.

This chain links TRBV29-1 with TRBJ2-3; 13 bases map to TRBD2. The CDR3 runs 14 residues. The trim removed 7 bases at V and 2 bases at J, leaving 3 bases unmatched. Germline CDR1 SQVTM, CDR2 ANQGSEA. The CDR3 spells CSEGLAGSTDTQYF. Here the CDR3 DNA reads TGCAGCGAGGGACTAGCGGGGTCCACAGATACGCAGTATTTT.

The rearrangement links TRBV25-1 to TRBJ1-6; 7 positions agree with TRBD1. Trimming took 3 bases from V and 8 from J; bases not matched to a gene: 22. There are 20 residues in the CDR3. Germline V gene data show CDR1 as MGHDK and CDR2 as SYGVNS. The CDR3 bases are TGTGCCAGCAGTGAGAAGGGGGCTGGAGATCTATACCCGGGGGATTCACCCCTCCACTTT. Residues: CASSEKGAGDLYPGDSPLHF.

This clonotype has only a few counts. Here the CDR3 DNA reads TGCGCCAGCAGCCAAGGGAGGGTCCCTGAAGCTTTCTTT. Protein: CASSQGRVPEAFF. This chain connects TRBV4-1 to TRBJ1-1, with D hard to call. CDR1 and CDR2 (germline): MGHRA, YSYEKL. V gave up 1 base and J gave up 6 bases, with 9 bases separating them. The CDR3 length is 13 residues.

This clonotype was observed a few times. This chain links TRBV4-1 with TRBJ2-7; no clear D. Germline lookup yields CDR1 MGHRA and CDR2 YSYEKL. This CDR3 is built from 13 residues. Trimming removed 0 bases at V and 2 bases at J, with 5 bases between. In DNA form, the CDR3 reads TGCGCCAGCAGCCAAGATGTCACCTACGAGCAGTACTTC. The encoded protein is CASSQDVTYEQYF.

This clonotype was counted between two and nine times. The chain employs TRBV7-9 and TRBJ2-3; D not certain. The CDR3 runs 16 residues. The germline V and J ends were trimmed by 6 bases and 1 base, with 17 bases remaining between them. Germline V gene lookup returns CDR1 SEHNR and CDR2 FQNEAQ (reference sequence). Here the CDR3 DNA reads TGTGCCAGCAGGATGGCCCCGGCGGAACGCACAGATACGCAGTATTTT. Translation: CASRMAPAERTDTQYF.

The chain combines TRBV7-2 with TRBJ2-1, with D uncertain. Germline CDR1 and CDR2: SGHTA and FQGNSA. This CDR3 is built from 12 residues. V gave up 6 bases and J gave up 7 bases, with 10 bases separating them. CDR3 in DNA: TGTGCCAGCAGACCAAGTCATAATGAGCAGTTCTTC. Protein: CASRPSHNEQFF. Together with reference TRBV7-2 and TRBJ2-1, the CDR3 gives the full variable domain: GAGVSQSPSNKVTEKGKDVELRCDPISGHTALYWYRQSLGQGLEFLIYFQGNSAPDKSGLPSDRFSAERTGGSVSTLTIQRTQQEDSAVYLCASRPSHNEQFFGPGTRLTVL.

The chain combines TRBV13 with TRBJ1-3, with 8 bases fitting TRBD1. The junction had 4 bases not matched to a gene; V was cut back by 2 bases and J by 4 bases. Germline CDR1 is PRHDT and CDR2 is FYEKMQ (reference sequence). CDR3 length: 15 residues. CDR3: CASSLRTGWGNTIYF. DNA of the CDR3: TGTGCCAGCAGCTTAAGGACAGGGTGGGGAAACACCATATATTTT.

This clonotype was seen more than once but under ten times. The gene calls are TRBV4-1 and TRBJ2-7; no reliable D call. CDR1 and CDR2 (germline): MGHRA, YSYEKL. This CDR3 comprises 15 residues. V was pared by 1 base and J by 3 bases, with 13 bases between. The DNA for the CDR3 is TGCGCCAGCAGCCAAGTTTTGGGCGGAGACTACGAGCAGTACTTC. Encoded protein: CASSQVLGGDYEQYF.

This clonotype has just a few counts. The chain couples TRBV12-3 or TRBV12-4 to TRBJ1-1; TRBD1 is a possible D gene (6 bases). The V and J ends lost 11 bases and 2 bases respectively, with 15 bases between them. This CDR3 contains 13 residues. CDR3 in DNA: TGTGCCTGTCCGAGGGGGGGAAACACTGAAGCTTTCTTT. Translation: CACPRGGNTEAFF.

In this sample, this clonotype turned up a few times. V gene TRBV15 combines with J gene TRBJ2-3; D might be TRBD2 (6 bases). With 7 bases removed from V and 1 base from J, the gap between germline ends came to 15 bases. Looked up from germline, CDR1 is LNHNV and CDR2 is YYDKDF (reference sequence). The CDR3 contains 15 residues. CDR3 nucleotides: TGTGCCACCACCGGGCGGTCGGGGGGCACAGATACGCAGTATTTT. Protein: CATTGRSGGTDTQYF.